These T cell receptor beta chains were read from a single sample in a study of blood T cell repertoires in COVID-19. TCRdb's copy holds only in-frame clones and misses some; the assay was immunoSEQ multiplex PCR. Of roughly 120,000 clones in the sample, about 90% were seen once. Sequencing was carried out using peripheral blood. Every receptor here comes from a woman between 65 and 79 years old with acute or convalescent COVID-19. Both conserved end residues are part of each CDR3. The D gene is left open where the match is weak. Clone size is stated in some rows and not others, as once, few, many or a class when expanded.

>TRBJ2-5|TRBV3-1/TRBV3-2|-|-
TGTGCCAGCAGCCAAGAGACTGGTGAGACCCAGTACTTC
CASSQETGETQYF
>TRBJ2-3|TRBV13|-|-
TGTGCCAGCAGCTTAGAACAGCTCGCCCTCACAGATACGCAGTATTTT
CASSLEQLALTDTQYF
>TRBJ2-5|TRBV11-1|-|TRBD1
TGTGCCAGCAGCGAACCGGGACAGCGACAAGAGACCCAGTACTTC
CASSEPGQRQETQYF
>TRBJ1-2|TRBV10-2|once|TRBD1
TGCGCCAGCAGTGAGTCACGGGACAGGGGAGGCTACACCTTC
CASSESRDRGGYTF
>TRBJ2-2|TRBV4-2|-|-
TGTGCCAGCAGCCCGGGGACTTTTGCGAACACCGGGGAGCTGTTTTTT
CASSPGTFANTGELFF
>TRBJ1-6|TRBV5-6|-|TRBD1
TGTGCCAGCAGCCGGGGCGGGCAGGGGGCTTATTCACCCCTCCACTTT
CASSRGGQGAYSPLHF
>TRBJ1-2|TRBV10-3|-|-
TGTGCCATCAGTGGACGAGGAGAAGGATTCTATGGCTACACCTTC
CAISGRGEGFYGYTF
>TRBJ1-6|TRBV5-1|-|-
TGCGCCAGCAGCTTGACAGGATCTGTGGGGAATTCACCCCTCCACTTT
CASSLTGSVGNSPLHF
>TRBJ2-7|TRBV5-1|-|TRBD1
TGCGCCAGCAGCACGAGGACAGGGGAGGACGAGCAGTACTTC
CASSTRTGEDEQYF
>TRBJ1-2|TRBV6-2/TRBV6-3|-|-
TGTGCCAGCAGTTACGGAGGAGCTCGTGGCTACACCTTC
CASSYGGARGYTF
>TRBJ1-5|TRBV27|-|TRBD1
TGTGCCAGCAGTCCCCGGGACAGATATCAGCCCCAGCATTTT
CASSPRDRYQPQHF
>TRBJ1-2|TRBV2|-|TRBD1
TGTGCCAGCAGTCTCGACTGGACAGGGCACAACTATGGCTACACCTTC
CASSLDWTGHNYGYTF
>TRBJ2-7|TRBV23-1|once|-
TGCGCCAGCAGTCAATCCCAGCCAGGCGTCTTAGGGCAGTACTTC
CASSQSQPGVLGQYF
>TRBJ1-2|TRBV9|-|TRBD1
TGTGCCAGCAGCGCGACGACAGGGAGCTATTACTATGGCTACACCTTC
CASSATTGSYYYGYTF
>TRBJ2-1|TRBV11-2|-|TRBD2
TGTGCCACCAGCCTCCTTCGGGGGGGGCTCTCCTACAATGAGCAGTTCTTC
CATSLLRGGLSYNEQFF
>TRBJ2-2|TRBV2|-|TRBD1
TGTGCCAGCACCGAACAGGGGGCCACCGGGGAGCTGTTTTTT
CASTEQGATGELFF
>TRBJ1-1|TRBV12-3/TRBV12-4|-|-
TGTGCCAGCAGTTTAGACTGGAACACTGAAGCTTTCTTT
CASSLDWNTEAFF
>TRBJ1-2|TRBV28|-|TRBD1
TGTGCCAGCCTCGGGGACAGACATAACTATGGCTACACCTTC
CASLGDRHNYGYTF
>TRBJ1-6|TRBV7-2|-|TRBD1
TGTGCCAGCAGCTTAGCACGGACAGGGAGTTCACCCCTCCACTTT
CASSLARTGSSPLHF
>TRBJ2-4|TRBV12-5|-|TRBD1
TGTGCTAGTGGGGGACAGGGCGTGAACATTCAGTACTTC
CASGGQGVNIQYF
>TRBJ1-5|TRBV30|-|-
TGTGCCTGGAGTGAGGACACGGTTTATCAGCCCCAGCATTTT
CAWSEDTVYQPQHF
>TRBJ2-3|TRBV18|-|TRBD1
TGTGCCAGCTCAGCAACGACAGGGACAGATACGCAGTATTTT
CASSATTGTDTQYF